The next 8 T cell receptor beta chains were all read from a single sample in a study of regulatory T cells in long-lasting Graves disease. Combining iRepertoire HTBI primers with Arm-PCR of CDR3 regions, the authors built TCR beta libraries. Via MiXCR, TCRdb re-called the multiplex PCR reads, giving one row per CDR3 protein. The table lists roughly 400,000 distinct CDR3 sequences, around a fifth of them singletons, with 14% in the top ten. Time point specified: persistent/refractory GD, antithyroid drugs over 5 years with positive TRAb. The TCR library was made from RNA that had been extracted from PBMCs in TRIzol. This material consisted of peripheral blood mononuclear cells (PBMCs), taken when the disease was refractory, from a patient treated with antithyroid drugs. The receptor source for this set is a female donor with Graves disease.

This clonotype was recorded many times. The chain carries TRBV2 and TRBJ1-2, with a tentative D call TRBD1 (6 bases). Germline values: CDR1 SNHLY, CDR2 FYNNEI. The CDR3 consists of 12 residues. Trimming took off 10 bases at V and 0 bases at J, with 9 bases between the two ends. Written as DNA, the CDR3 is TGTGCCATCGGACAGACTAACTATGGCTACACCTTC. Residues: CAIGQTNYGYTF.

This clonotype was picked up many times. This rearrangement joins TRBV28 to TRBJ2-7; tentatively, D is TRBD1 (6 bases). Trimming removed 6 bases from V and 0 bases from J, with 15 bases in between. The germline V gene has CDR1 MDHEN and CDR2 SYDVKM. This CDR3 is 15 amino acids long. The DNA for the CDR3 is TGTGCCAGCAGAGTGGGACACAAGAGCTCCTACGAGCAGTACTTC. It specifies CASRVGHKSSYEQYF.

This clonotype was detected ten times or more. The genes are TRBV10-3 and TRBJ1-4; TRBD1 agrees at 9 bases. Germline V gene sequence: CDR1 ENHRY, CDR2 SYGVKD. After removal of 2 bases from V and 7 bases from J, the junction contained 5 bases not matched to a gene. The CDR3 totals 15 residues. As DNA, the CDR3 is TGTGCCATCAGTGAGACCGGGACAGGGAGTGAAAAACTGTTTTTT. Encoded protein: CAISETGTGSEKLFF.

This clonotype occurred many times. The V gene is TRBV7-2, the J gene TRBJ2-1, with D unclear. V lost 5 bases and J lost 1, with 15 bases in between. The CDR3 is made up of 16 amino acids. Germline V gene sequence: CDR1 SGHTA, CDR2 FQGNSA. For the CDR3, the DNA is TGTGCCAGCAGCGTACGCCCGGTATCATCCTACAATGAGCAGTTCTTC. Its translation: CASSVRPVSSYNEQFF.

The rearrangement uses TRBV12-3 or TRBV12-4 and TRBJ2-1; 9 bases align to TRBD2. The CDR3 has 15 residues. V was pared by 8 bases and J by 7 bases, with 12 bases of the junction left unmatched. CDR3: CASSFQTSGMNEQFF. CDR3 DNA sequence: TGTGCCAGCTCCTTTCAGACTAGCGGAATGAATGAGCAGTTCTTC.

The chain is built from TRBV7-6 and TRBJ2-5, with D maybe TRBD2 (5 bases). The CDR3 sequence is 15 residues long. In germline, CDR1 is SGHVS, CDR2 FNYEAQ. V was pared by 3 bases and J by 5 bases, with 16 bases between. The CDR3 sequence: CASSFTSRSVETQYF. The DNA for the CDR3 is TGTGCCAGCAGCTTCACTAGTCGGTCCGTGGAGACCCAGTACTTC.

The chain combines TRBV28 with TRBJ2-1; a weak D match, TRBD2 (5 bases). CDR1 MDHEN and CDR2 SYDVKM come from the germline V gene. CDR3 size: 16 residues. Trimming removed 3 bases from V and 1 base from J, with 13 bases in between. This chain's CDR3 is CASSFGPGRSYNEQFF. CDR3 nucleotides: TGTGCCAGCAGTTTTGGCCCGGGAAGGTCCTACAATGAGCAGTTCTTC.

This clonotype was recorded many times. The genes are TRBV2 and TRBJ1-5; D uncertain. V lost 3 bases to trimming and J lost 5 bases, with 11 bases between them. The CDR3 spans 14 residues. Germline CDR1 SNHLY, CDR2 FYNNEI. The CDR3 DNA reads as TGTGCCAGCAGTGAGAGCAGGTCCGATCAGCCCCAGCATTTT. Protein product: CASSESRSDQPQHF.